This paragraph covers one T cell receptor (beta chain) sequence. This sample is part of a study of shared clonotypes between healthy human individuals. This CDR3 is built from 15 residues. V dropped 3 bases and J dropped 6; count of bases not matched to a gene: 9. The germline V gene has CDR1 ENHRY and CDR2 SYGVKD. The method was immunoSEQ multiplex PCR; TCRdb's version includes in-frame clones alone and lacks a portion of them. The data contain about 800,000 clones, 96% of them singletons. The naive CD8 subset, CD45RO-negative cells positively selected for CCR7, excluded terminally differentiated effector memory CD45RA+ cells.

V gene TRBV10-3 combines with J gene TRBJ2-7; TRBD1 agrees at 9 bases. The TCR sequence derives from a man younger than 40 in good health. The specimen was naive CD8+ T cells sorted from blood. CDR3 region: CAISDFGTGLSEQYF. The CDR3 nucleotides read TGTGCCATCAGTGATTTCGGGACAGGGTTGAGCGAGCAGTACTTC.